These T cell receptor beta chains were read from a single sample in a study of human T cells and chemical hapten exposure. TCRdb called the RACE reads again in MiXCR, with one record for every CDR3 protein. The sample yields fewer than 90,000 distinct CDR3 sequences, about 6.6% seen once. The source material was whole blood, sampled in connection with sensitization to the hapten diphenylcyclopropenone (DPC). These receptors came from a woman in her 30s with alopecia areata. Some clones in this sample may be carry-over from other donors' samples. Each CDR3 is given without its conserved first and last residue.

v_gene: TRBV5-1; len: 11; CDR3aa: ASSWTQGGKLF
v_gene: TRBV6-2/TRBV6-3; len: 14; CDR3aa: ASSGLPGRLNYGYT
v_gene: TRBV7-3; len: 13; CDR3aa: ASSLGPKNTGELF
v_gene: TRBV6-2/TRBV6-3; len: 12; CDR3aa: ASRGQEPNTEAF
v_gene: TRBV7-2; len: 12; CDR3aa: ASSLGGQVYGYT
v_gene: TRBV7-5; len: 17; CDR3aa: ISVPEAPFWPRSYNEQF
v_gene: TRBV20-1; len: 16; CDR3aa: SAPGRGTRYGVYNEQF
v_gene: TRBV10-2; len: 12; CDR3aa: ASRWAETNYGYT
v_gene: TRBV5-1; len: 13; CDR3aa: ASSLYGENTYEQY
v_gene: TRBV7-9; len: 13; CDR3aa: ASSSFRGSSYGYT
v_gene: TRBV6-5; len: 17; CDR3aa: ASRTRRQSSIYYNSPLH
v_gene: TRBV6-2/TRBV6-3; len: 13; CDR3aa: ASSWGTTANQPQH
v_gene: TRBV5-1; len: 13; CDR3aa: ASSLEGPHTDTQY
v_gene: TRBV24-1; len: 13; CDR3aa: ATSDRDRGLDTQY
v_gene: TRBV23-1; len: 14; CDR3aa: ASSPGAGPGTDTQY
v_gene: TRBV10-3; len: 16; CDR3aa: AISSGWGQRLPFYEQY
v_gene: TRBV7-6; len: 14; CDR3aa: ASSLAAGAAGNTIY
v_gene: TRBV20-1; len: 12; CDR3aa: SARESGGNTEAF
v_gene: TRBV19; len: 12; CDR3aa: ASSKTGGGQPQH
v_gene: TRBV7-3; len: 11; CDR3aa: ASSLDRELKAF
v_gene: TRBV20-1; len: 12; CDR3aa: SARVAGMNTEAF
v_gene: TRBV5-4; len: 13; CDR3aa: ASSLAGEGRDTQY
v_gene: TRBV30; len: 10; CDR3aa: AGRETKNIQY
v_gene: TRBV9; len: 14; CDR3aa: ASSVGWKSSGNTIY
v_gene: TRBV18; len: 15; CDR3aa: ASSPPGVVSGANVLT
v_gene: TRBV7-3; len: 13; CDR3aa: ASSSYSGGPETQY
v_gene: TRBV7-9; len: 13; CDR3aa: ASSLGSLANYGYT
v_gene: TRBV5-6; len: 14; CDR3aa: ASSLTGASRYQPQH
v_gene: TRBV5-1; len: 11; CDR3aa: ASRPGQGSEQY
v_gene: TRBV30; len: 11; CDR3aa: AWSKSGLYEQY
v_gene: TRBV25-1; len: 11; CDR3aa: ASSAPLNSPLH
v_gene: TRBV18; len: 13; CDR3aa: ASSPSGAWDQPQH
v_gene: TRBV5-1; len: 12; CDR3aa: ASSVTESGNTIY
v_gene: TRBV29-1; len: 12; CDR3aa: SVEGRGRDTEAF
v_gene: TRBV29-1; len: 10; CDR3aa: SVETTLNEQF
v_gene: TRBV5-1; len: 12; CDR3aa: ASCYQGFGTEAF
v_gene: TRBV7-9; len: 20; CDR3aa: ASSLSIRESGQASSGANVLT
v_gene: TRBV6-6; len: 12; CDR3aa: ASSHRGLNTEAF
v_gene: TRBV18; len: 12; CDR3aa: ASSPTGKAWPQH
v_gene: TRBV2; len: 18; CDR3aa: ASIQVPRVAGDPGANVLT
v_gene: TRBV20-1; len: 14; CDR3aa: SAGGQLAGGPDTQY
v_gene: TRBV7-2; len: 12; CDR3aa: ASSSQSPTDTQY
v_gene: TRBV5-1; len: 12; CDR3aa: ASSKVDGNTEAF
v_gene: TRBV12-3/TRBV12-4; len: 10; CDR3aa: ASSLPGAPLH
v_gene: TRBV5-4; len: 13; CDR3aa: ASSFDPSGANVLT
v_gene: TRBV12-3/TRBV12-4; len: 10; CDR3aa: ASSPDSNEQF
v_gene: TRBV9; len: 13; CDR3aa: ASSVAGGFTDTQY
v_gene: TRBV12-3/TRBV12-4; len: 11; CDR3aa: ASSRVEYGEQY
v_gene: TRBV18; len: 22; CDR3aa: ASSPPPFTSPGTGGNGNAGELF
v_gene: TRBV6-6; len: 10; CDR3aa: ASSYWVSEAF